Listed here is a single T cell receptor beta chain. This clone's antigen is unknown. Base qualities were left out, and no much larger clone turns up one base away. This specimen belongs to a study of T cell responses to AZD1222 COVID-19 vaccine listed by TCRdb under 2021. Regarding the study in general: TCR sequencing covered 230 or so trial participants: 200 to 220 given two doses of AZD1222 and 26 given two doses of MenACWY control vaccine. Trial participants were enrolled by age into subgroups of 18-55, 56-69 and 70-plus years, and roughly 150, 30 and 60 TCR-sequenced participants, respectively, were included in these subgroups. What the work shows at the level of the full study, not this receptor alone: Only five to seven AZD1222 recipients were SARS-CoV-2 seropositive at baseline, limiting conclusions about previously exposed vaccinees. Vaccine-associated CD4 TCRs spanned the whole spike protein, with dominant responses in regions 160-218 and 743-854. Participants were mostly white British and included more females than males, and it was suggested by the authors that clonal diversity may have been underestimated. Nearly half of unique spike-specific TCRs reportedly recognized epitopes outside regions mutated in the B.1.351 and B.1.1.7 variants. After two AZD1222 doses, spike-specific TCR breadth and depth were significantly higher than at day 0 and than in MenACWY recipients. Because no samples from the day 14 peak response were available, repertoires could be characterized only after the peak T cell response. The 56-69-year group was small, and its depth increase did not reach significance, likely because of low power.

The time point label, as the study defines it: sample from adult after SARS-CoV-2 infection, after symptom onset. A couple of convalescent COVID-19 patients, sampled after symptom onset from adults with prior SARS-CoV-2 infection, were also TCR-sequenced for comparison. The CDR3 regions of human TCRbeta chains were analyzed by immunosequencing. Regarding the original processing steps: Repertoire TCRs were matched against a reference library of SARS-CoV-2-specific TCRs generated with the MIRA antigen-specificity platform. Breadth was defined as the fraction of unique TCRs that were SARS-CoV-2-associated. Depth was defined as the fraction of total T cells that were SARS-CoV-2-associated. Using the MIRA data, every spike-specific TCR was mapped to the spike region that the TCR reacted to and assigned to either a CD4 or a CD8 class. Log10-transformed breadth and depth values were compared by one-way ANOVA with Sidak's multiple comparisons tests. Sourced from immuneACCESS, this table was stored by TCRdb with only in-frame sequences that have V and J called. A share of the clones is absent; for the studies checked, an unresolved V gene accounts for under half, and the remainder has no known explanation. V and J calls and clone size are as listed in that table; D and trimming were resolved from the DNA. Present in this sample are 150,000 to 180,000 clones, less than 90% of which were seen just once. Approximately 7.2% of the sample comes from the top ten.

According to the germline V gene (reference sequence), CDR1 reads DFQATT and CDR2 reads SNEGSKA. V lost 6 bases and J lost 5 bases; the stretch between them is 10 bases long. The CDR3 starts with the cysteine, ends with the phenylalanine, and has 11 residues. Just the 33-base CDR3 DNA is kept, in frame starting at base 1. The source material was peripheral blood, sampled after recovery from COVID-19. The TCR originated in an adult who had recovered from COVID-19. The chain couples TRBV20-1 to TRBJ2-5, with the D gene too uncertain to name. The CDR3 region: CSAHYRETQYF. Here is the DNA: TGCAGTGCCCACTACCGGGAGACCCAGTACTTC.